The 14 T cell receptor beta chains reported below all come from one sample, sequenced in a study of breast tumors, draining lymph nodes, adjacent tissues (dated by TCRdb to between 2015 and 2016). The axillary draining lymph nodes of breast cancer patients were the source of the lymph node samples. Library generation was performed with multiplex PCR. Sequenced using an Illumina HiSeq 2000. TCRdb took the public reads, trimmed them with fastp at Q25, ran MiXCR for clone calling and kept in-frame beta chains. Records with the same CDR3 protein are collapsed into one entry carrying the most frequent genes and DNA. This sample has around 170,000 distinct CDR3 sequences in its table, and approximately 30% of those were observed once. Around 4.5% of the sample goes to the ten largest clones. Specimen: axillary lymph node tissue. Receptors originate from a female donor with breast cancer. Some clones in this sample may be carry-over from other donors' samples.

Ten or more counts support this clonotype. The rearrangement joins TRBV24-1 to TRBJ2-2; a possible D gene is TRBD2 (7 bases). Deletions cut 3 bases from V and 6 bases from J, with 13 bases between. This CDR3 has 15 amino acids. Germline-derived CDR1 and CDR2 are KGHDR and SFDVKD. The DNA of the CDR3 is TGTGCCACCAGTGATAGGGGGGGCCTCGCCGGGGAGCTGTTTTTT. Its translation: CATSDRGGLAGELFF.

Turning to this clonotype: A junction boundary mismatches the germline segment, possibly from a read error. The V gene is TRBV11-2, the J gene TRBJ1-2; D not certain. Germline V gene lookup returns CDR1 SGHAT and CDR2 FQNNGV. The CDR3 has 12 residues. CDR3 DNA sequence: TGTGCCAGCAGCTTGGCGCGCGGTGGCTACGCTTTC. Its protein product is CASSLARGGYAF.

V is TRBV7-9 and J is TRBJ1-1; 10 nucleotides agree with TRBD1. CDR1 and CDR2 from the germline V gene are SEHNR and FQNEAQ (reference sequence). V lost 6 bases to trimming and J lost 0 bases; unmatched junction nucleotides: 7. The CDR3 contains 16 residues. Here the CDR3 reads CASSRGDRGLNTEAFF. The CDR3 nucleotides are TGTGCCAGCAGTCGAGGGGACAGGGGTCTGAACACTGAAGCTTTCTTT.

This clonotype was found many times. CDR3 region: CASSYPPMGVYEQYF. The CDR3 DNA follows: TGTGCCAGCAGTTACCCACCGATGGGGGTCTACGAGCAGTACTTC. V is TRBV6-6 and J is TRBJ2-7; D tentatively reads TRBD1 or TRBD2 (5 bases each). The CDR3 loop spans 15 amino acids. With 2 bases removed from V and 3 bases from J, the gap between germline ends came to 14 bases. Germline CDR1 MNHNY, CDR2 SVGAGI (reference sequence).

Remarks on this clonotype: Since a much larger clone is just one base distant, this may be a read error. As DNA, the CDR3 is TGTGCCAGCAGCCAAGAGGAGGGGGGGGCCTTGAGCAATCAGCCCCAGCATTTT. It codes for CASSQEEGGALSNQPQHF. This chain joins TRBV9 and TRBJ1-5; possibly TRBD1 for D (6 bases). Trimming cost V 4 bases and J 1 base, with 21 bases left between them. The CDR3 length is 18 residues. The germline gives CDR1 SGDLS, CDR2 YYNGEE.

In its sample, this clonotype was seen a few times. The chain recombines TRBV12-3 or TRBV12-4 with TRBJ1-1; D gene uncertain. V shed 6 bases and J shed 5 bases, with 10 bases lying between them. This CDR3 has 12 amino acids. The CDR3 nucleotides are TGTGCCAGCAGCCCGACAATAACTGAAGCTTTCTTT. The encoded protein is CASSPTITEAFF.

This clonotype was recorded many times. The rearrangement links TRBV2 to TRBJ2-1; 10 nucleotides agree with TRBD1. V dropped 6 bases and J dropped 5; count of bases not matched to a gene: 13. There are 17 residues in the CDR3. The germline CDR1 and CDR2 sequences are SNHLY and FYNNEI. In DNA, the CDR3 is TGTGCCAGCAGGGTGGGACAGGGGTTCGTCCCCCACAATGAGCAGTTCTTC. Translating it yields CASRVGQGFVPHNEQFF.

Notes on this clonotype: This sequence may be a read error, since a much larger clone differs from it by one base. The rearrangement links TRBV11-3 to TRBJ2-7; either TRBD1 or TRBD2 may fit D (5 bases each). The V end was cut by 3 bases, the J end by 8 bases, with 23 bases between. The CDR3 length is 16 residues. The germline CDR1 and CDR2 sequences are SGHNT and YENEEA. The CDR3 loop reads CASSLGSGGTPVQQYF. As DNA, the CDR3 is TGTGCCAGCAGCTTGGGGTCTGGGGGAACTCCTGTTCAGCAGTACTTC.

This chain connects TRBV6-5 to TRBJ1-2; 11 bases are a match to TRBD1. The CDR3 is made up of 13 amino acids. V was pared by 7 bases and J by 5 bases, with 3 bases of the junction left unmatched. The germline CDR1 and CDR2 sequences are MNHEY and SVGAGI. The CDR3 nucleotides read TGTGCCAGCACGGGACAGGGGGTGTATGGCTACACCTTC. Its protein product is CASTGQGVYGYTF.

This clonotype was detected many times. The junction differs from germline at one of its ends, possibly a read error. The chain links TRBV10-1 to TRBJ2-3; TRBD2 agrees at 12 bases. The CDR3 runs 15 residues. CDR1 WNHNN and CDR2 SYGVQD come from the germline V gene (reference sequence). CDR3 sequence: CASSLTSGSTNTQYF. The CDR3 region has the DNA TGCGCCAGCAGTCTGACTAGCGGGAGCACAAATACGCAGTATTTT.

This clonotype has a count of ten or more. The CDR3 nucleotides are TGTGCCAGCAAGGAGCAGGGGACATTTTACGAAAAACTGTTTTTT. This gives the protein CASKEQGTFYEKLFF. J is TRBJ1-4 and V is TRBV2; a weak D match, TRBD1 (6 bases). The ends were cut back, 7 bases at V and 8 bases at J, with 20 bases in the middle. The CDR3 covers 15 residues. Germline CDR1 reads SNHLY; CDR2 reads FYNNEI.

This clonotype was observed at least ten times. This chain joins TRBV20-1 and TRBJ2-1; TRBD2 matches at 14 bases. V lost 3 bases, J lost 0 bases, and 13 bases stayed unmatched. Germline V lookup: CDR1 DFQATT, CDR2 SNEGSKA (reference sequence). The CDR3 is 20 amino acids. For the CDR3, the DNA is TGCAGTGCTAGCCTGGCGACTAGCGGGGGGGAACCCCCCTCCTACAATGAGCAGTTCTTC. The encoded protein is CSASLATSGGEPPSYNEQFF.

This clonotype has ten or more counts. V usage is TRBV5-1 and J usage is TRBJ2-7; 7 bases align to TRBD1. CDR1 SGHRS and CDR2 YFSETQ come from the germline V gene. V shed 6 bases and J 7 bases; nucleotides not matched to a gene: 13. This CDR3 is 14 amino acids long. The DNA for the CDR3 is TGCGCCAGCACTAGGACAGGCACCGAGGATGAGCAGTACTTC. Its translation: CASTRTGTEDEQYF.

This clonotype was observed many times. The chain couples TRBV10-3 to TRBJ2-3; 10 positions agree with TRBD2. The CDR3 extends over 18 amino acids. Germline V gene lookup returns CDR1 ENHRY and CDR2 SYGVKD. The V gene end was trimmed by 6 bases and the J gene end by 5 bases; junction bases not matched to a gene: 17. The CDR3 DNA reads as TGTGCCATCAGGCCTGGTCTAGCGGGGGCCAATAGGGAAGATACGCAGTATTTT. This gives the protein CAIRPGLAGANREDTQYF.